The rows below give T cell receptor beta chains drawn from one sample of a study of cytomegalovirus exposure and HLA in healthy donors. TCRdb's table, derived via immunoSEQ multiplex PCR, lists solely in-frame clones and lacks some. The table shows a few hundred thousand clones, with about 80% occurring only once. Specimen: PBMCs. These receptors were obtained from a woman aged 60-70 years in good health and CMV-seropositive. CDR3s include the opening cysteine and the closing phenylalanine or tryptophan. The D gene is left open where the match is weak. The listing skips clone size in some rows; elsewhere it reads once, few, many or a size class.

TRBJ1-4,NA,NA,TRBV18,CASSPIGANEKLFF,TGTGCCAGCTCACCAATAGGGGCTAATGAAAAACTGTTTTTT
TRBJ1-5,NA,NA,TRBV28,CASTIMGVRGQPQHF,TGTGCCAGCACTATAATGGGGGTCCGGGGGCAGCCCCAGCATTTT
TRBJ1-2,NA,NA,TRBV12-5,CASGLGQFYGYTF,TGTGCTAGTGGTTTGGGACAGTTCTATGGCTACACCTTC
TRBJ1-4,NA,NA,TRBV4-1,CASSQSRGFNEKLFF,TGCGCCAGCAGCCAATCGAGGGGGTTTAATGAAAAACTGTTTTTT
TRBJ2-3,TRBD2,few,TRBV9,CASGRLAGGPDTQYF,TGTGCCAGCGGAAGACTAGCGGGAGGGCCGGATACGCAGTATTTT
TRBJ1-1,TRBD1,few,TRBV6-1,CASTPTGGDEAFF,TGTGCCAGCACCCCGACAGGGGGGGATGAAGCTTTCTTT
TRBJ2-1,NA,NA,TRBV2,CASSELRLGFRTDNEQFF,TGTGCCAGCAGTGAACTGAGGTTGGGTTTCCGCACTGACAATGAGCAGTTCTTC
TRBJ1-5,TRBD1,once,TRBV6-1,CASSGDRGNYQPQHF,TGTGCCAGCAGTGGGGACAGGGGCAACTATCAGCCCCAGCATTTT
TRBJ2-1,TRBD2,once,TRBV19,CASSMGGSAAYNEQFF,TGTGCCAGTAGTATGGGGGGGTCGGCTGCCTACAATGAGCAGTTCTTC
TRBJ1-6,NA,NA,TRBV2,CASSAYNSPLHF,TGTGCCAGCAGTGCTTATAATTCACCCCTCCACTTT
TRBJ1-2,TRBD1,NA,TRBV5-5,CASSNSLKDRGFKNYGYTF,TGTGCCAGCAGCAATTCACTAAAGGACAGGGGATTCAAGAACTATGGCTACACCTTC
TRBJ1-6,TRBD1,NA,TRBV5-4,CASSLGGQGVNSPLHF,TGTGCCAGCAGCTTGGGGGGACAGGGGGTTAATTCACCCCTCCACTTT
TRBJ2-7,NA,NA,TRBV5-1,CASSVYGLEQYF,TGCGCCAGCAGCGTTTACGGTCTCGAGCAGTACTTC
TRBJ1-1,NA,NA,TRBV6-6,CASTNPGGVTEAFF,TGTGCCAGCACTAACCCCGGGGGGGTCACTGAAGCTTTCTTT